This T cell receptor (beta chain) comes out of a study of beta chain features in type 1 diabetes. This clone has just a few counts. What it binds is unknown. Averaging around 110 mL, one heparinised blood draw came from each individual donor. Post-sort purity exceeded 98% for all sorted populations. Study-wide results and caveats: In all four CD4+ subsets, TCRB CDR3 length was significantly, moderately reduced in type 1 diabetes.

Every isolated RNA sample was fully reverse transcribed, so sequencing captured expressed TCRB transcripts. Sequenced by immunoSEQ multiplex PCR; TCRdb stores in-frame clones only, minus some. The sample yields 110,000 to 150,000 clones, around a tenth seen once. The source is a man aged 18 to 29 in good health. The sequenced sample was central memory CD4+ T cells from blood.

The CDR3 DNA sequence: TGTGCCTGGAGTCCGGGACAGGTCACCGGGGAGCTGTTTTTT. Protein product: CAWSPGQVTGELFF. V is TRBV30 and J is TRBJ2-2; 8 positions agree with TRBD1. Germline V CDR1 and CDR2: GTSNPN, SVGIG (reference sequence). The CDR3 spans 14 residues. With 2 bases clipped from V and 4 bases from J, the junction kept 3 bases outside the gene matches.